This passage covers 18 T cell receptor beta chains from one sample sequenced in a study of OX40 agonist ivuxolimab in advanced cancers. The library was obtained by the immunoSEQ multiplex PCR assay. In TCRdb, the immuneACCESS table is reduced to in-frame sequences with V and J assigned. These tables do not hold every clone; where another copy was compared, an unresolved V gene accounts for under half, and the others remain unexplained. In this sample the table shows some 3,500 clones, roughly 80% of which occur a single time. Of the sample, 28% is held by the ten largest clones. Sequenced here: CD4+ or CD8+ T cells sorted from blood, sampled in a trial of the OX40 agonist ivuxolimab. The receptors were sampled from an adult with an advanced solid tumor such as melanoma, head and neck, liver or kidney cancer.

This chain joins TRBV4-2 and TRBJ2-3; TRBD2 aligns across 14 bases. CDR3 size: 17 residues. The J segment lost 2 bases and the V segment lost 3 bases, leaving 4 bases of the junction unmatched. Germline V lookup: CDR1 LGHNA, CDR2 YNFKEQ. The chain's CDR3 is CASSHGLAGGPTDTQYF. The CDR3 region has the DNA TGTGCCAGCAGCCATGGACTAGCGGGAGGCCCCACAGATACGCAGTATTTT.

The rearrangement joins TRBV10-2 to TRBJ2-7; D could derive from TRBD1 or TRBD2 (6 bases each). The CDR3 spans 13 residues. Germline assignment: CDR1 WSHSY and CDR2 SAAADI. Trimming took 9 bases from V and 5 from J, leaving 17 bases between them. The CDR3 bases are TGCGCCAGTGCTATGGGGGGCGCGGACGAGCAGTACTTC. Translation gives CASAMGGADEQYF.

The chain recombines TRBV28 with TRBJ2-2; D might be TRBD1 (7 bases). The CDR3 covers 15 residues. Per the germline V gene, CDR1 is MDHEN and CDR2 is SYDVKM. V lost 7 bases and J 3 bases, leaving 15 bases between the germline ends. CDR3 in DNA: TGTGCCAGCAATCCCCAGGGGGGTCACACCGGGGAGCTGTTTTTT. It yields the protein CASNPQGGHTGELFF.

This chain joins TRBV4-1 and TRBJ2-1; D is ambiguous. Per germline, CDR1 MGHRA and CDR2 YSYEKL. The V gene lost 4 bases and the J gene lost 2 bases, with 6 bases spanning the gap. The CDR3 sequence is 13 residues long. CDR3: CASSPLPYNEQFF. The CDR3 bases are TGCGCCAGCAGCCCCCTGCCCTACAATGAGCAGTTCTTC.

V usage is TRBV5-6 and J usage is TRBJ2-5; a weak D match, TRBD1 (6 bases). Germline assignment: CDR1 SGHDT and CDR2 YYEEEE. The CDR3 runs 15 residues. V was clipped by 4 bases and J by 5 bases, with 18 bases between them. CDR3 sequence: CASSIGQRPRETQYF. DNA of the CDR3: TGTGCCAGCAGCATTGGACAGCGCCCAAGGGAGACCCAGTACTTC.

The chain combines TRBV5-1 with TRBJ2-1, with 12 bases lining up with TRBD2. The CDR3 contains 14 residues. J gave up 4 bases and V 6 bases, and 2 bases lay outside the gene matches. Germline CDR1 is SGHRS and CDR2 is YFSETQ. Here the CDR3 DNA reads TGCGCCAGCAACCTAGCGGGAGGGTACAATGAGCAGTTCTTC. This codes for CASNLAGGYNEQFF.

This chain connects TRBV27 to TRBJ1-4; D remains unclear. This CDR3 region has 16 residues. The germline V and J ends were trimmed by 1 base and 2 bases, with 11 bases remaining between them. CDR1 and CDR2 (germline): MNHEY, SMNVEV (reference sequence). CDR3 in amino acids: CASSLYSVPTNEKLFF. The CDR3 DNA is TGTGCCAGCAGTTTATACTCAGTGCCTACTAATGAAAAACTGTTTTTT.

V gene TRBV28 combines with J gene TRBJ2-1; TRBD2 aligns across 13 bases. There are 15 residues in the CDR3. V lost 3 bases, J lost 5 bases, and 1 base stayed unmatched. CDR1 MDHEN and CDR2 SYDVKM come from the germline V gene. The CDR3 region is CASSLGLAGNNEQFF. In DNA, the CDR3 is TGTGCCAGCAGTTTGGGACTAGCGGGAAACAATGAGCAGTTCTTC.

The chain joins TRBV28 to TRBJ2-1; D unclear. The CDR3 extends over 11 amino acids. Germline V gene lookup returns CDR1 MDHEN and CDR2 SYDVKM. V gave up 6 bases and J gave up 7 bases, with 7 bases separating them. The CDR3: CASRVGNEQFF. As DNA, the CDR3 is TGTGCCAGCAGGGTAGGGAATGAGCAGTTCTTC.

The chain has TRBV15 and TRBJ2-1, with TRBD2 matching over 11 bases. J was trimmed by 4 bases and V by 2 bases; bases with no gene match: 1. The CDR3 is made up of 15 amino acids. Germline V gene lookup returns CDR1 LNHNV and CDR2 YYDKDF (reference sequence). CDR3 nucleotides: TGTGCCACCAGCAGAACTAGCGGGAGTTACAATGAGCAGTTCTTC. Protein product: CATSRTSGSYNEQFF.

The chain recombines TRBV9 with TRBJ2-3, with D perhaps assigned TRBD1 or TRBD2 (5 bases each). There are 15 residues in the CDR3. Trimming stripped 3 bases from V and 1 base from J, with 12 bases between. Germline CDR1 and CDR2: SGDLS and YYNGEE. The DNA for the CDR3 is TGTGCCAGCAGCGAATGGGGGAGAGGCACAGATACGCAGTATTTT. Protein product: CASSEWGRGTDTQYF.

This clone was picked up a small number of times. V usage is TRBV30 and J usage is TRBJ1-1, with 10 bases fitting TRBD1. CDR1 GTSNPN and CDR2 SVGIG come from the germline V gene (reference sequence). The CDR3 totals 14 residues. J was trimmed by 4 bases and V by 2 bases; bases with no gene match: 4. This CDR3 is CAWSRDRGSTEAFF. The CDR3 DNA reads as TGTGCCTGGAGTAGGGACAGGGGTAGCACTGAAGCTTTCTTT.

The chain carries TRBV2 and TRBJ2-7, with no clear D. This CDR3 has 13 amino acids. Looked up from germline, CDR1 is SNHLY and CDR2 is FYNNEI. V dropped 1 base and J dropped 3 bases, with 7 bases sitting between them. The CDR3: CASSEVASYEQYF. CDR3 nucleotides: TGTGCCAGCAGTGAAGTGGCTAGCTACGAGCAGTACTTC. Based on the CDR3 plus reference TRBV2 and TRBJ2-7, the full variable domain is EPEVTQTPSHQVTQMGQEVILRCVPISNHLYFYWYRQILGQKVEFLVSFYNNEISEKSEIFDDQFSVERPDGSNFTLKIRSTKLEDSAMYFCASSEVASYEQYFGPGTRLTVT.

The CDR3: CASSYEGQGSEQYF. The CDR3 nucleotides read TGTGCCAGCAGTTACGAAGGACAGGGATCCGAGCAGTACTTC. V is TRBV6-5 and J is TRBJ2-7; 8 nucleotides line up with TRBD1. Per the germline V gene, CDR1 is MNHEY and CDR2 is SVGAGI. J gave up 6 bases and V 2 bases, and 6 bases lay outside the gene matches. The CDR3 is 14 residues long.

This clone was counted a single time. V is TRBV7-9 and J is TRBJ2-3; the match to TRBD2 covers 15 bases. The V gene end was trimmed by 5 bases and the J gene end by 3 bases; junction bases not matched to a gene: 6. CDR3 length: 17 residues. CDR1 SEHNR and CDR2 FQNEAQ come from the germline V gene (reference sequence). CDR3 amino acids: CASSAAGTSGRTDTQYF. DNA of the CDR3: TGTGCCAGCAGCGCGGCCGGGACTAGCGGGAGGACAGATACGCAGTATTTT. The whole variable domain, remainder taken from reference TRBV7-9 and TRBJ2-3, is DTGVSQNPRHKITKRGQNVTFRCDPISEHNRLYWYRQTLGQGPEFLTYFQNEAQLEKSRLLSDRFSAERPKGSFSTLEIQRTEQGDSAMYLCASSAAGTSGRTDTQYFGPGTRLTVL.

This chain joins TRBV5-6 and TRBJ2-7; a possible D gene is TRBD1 (5 bases). Germline CDR1 reads SGHDT; CDR2 reads YYEEEE. The CDR3 has 15 amino acids. The ends were cut back, 1 base at V and 3 bases at J, with 14 bases in the middle. The CDR3 reads CASSLRQGLHYEQYF. CDR3 sequence (DNA): TGTGCCAGCAGCTTGCGGCAGGGCCTCCACTACGAGCAGTACTTC.

V usage is TRBV11-2 and J usage is TRBJ1-1; maybe TRBD1 (5 bases). This CDR3 has 12 amino acids. Germline V gene data show CDR1 as SGHAT and CDR2 as FQNNGV. Trimming removed 6 bases at V and 6 bases at J, with 11 bases between. The CDR3 nucleotides read TGTGCCAGCAGATTGGGGGGGTCTGAAGCTTTCTTT. This encodes CASRLGGSEAFF.

This sequence joins TRBV5-6 and TRBJ2-3; the match to TRBD2 covers 7 bases. Germline values: CDR1 SGHDT, CDR2 YYEEEE. The V segment lost 3 bases and the J segment 8 bases; nucleotides outside the gene matches: 9. This CDR3 is built from 14 residues. Written as DNA, the CDR3 is TGTGCCAGCAGCTCCGGACTAGGATCAAGTACGCAGTATTTT. Residues: CASSSGLGSSTQYF. Complete variable domain (other parts from reference TRBV5-6 and TRBJ2-3): DAGVTQSPTHLIKTRGQQVTLRCSPKSGHDTVSWYQQALGQGPQFIFQYYEEEERQRGNFPDRFSGHQFPNYSSELNVNALLLGDSALYLCASSSGLGSSTQYFGPGTRLTVL.